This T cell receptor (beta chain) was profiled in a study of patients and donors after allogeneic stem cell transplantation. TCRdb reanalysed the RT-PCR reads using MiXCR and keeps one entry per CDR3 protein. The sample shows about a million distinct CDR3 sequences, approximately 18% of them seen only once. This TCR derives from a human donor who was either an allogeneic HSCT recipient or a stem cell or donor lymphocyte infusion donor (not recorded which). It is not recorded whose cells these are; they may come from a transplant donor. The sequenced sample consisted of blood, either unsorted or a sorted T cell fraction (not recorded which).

CDR3 bases: TGTGCCAGCAACGGACAGGGGGCGGGCACTGAAGCTTTCTTT. This translates into CASNGQGAGTEAFF. This chain joins TRBV27 and TRBJ1-1; 11 bases agree with TRBD1. With 7 bases clipped from V and 4 bases from J, the junction kept 5 bases outside the gene matches. Germline V gives CDR1 MNHEY, CDR2 SMNVEV (reference sequence). This CDR3 is 14 amino acids long.